What follows are 14 T cell receptor beta chains derived from one specimen sequenced in a study of blood T cell repertoires in COVID-19. Some clones are missing from TCRdb's copy, which holds only in-frame ones; the method was immunoSEQ multiplex PCR. The sample records around 200,000 clones, around nine tenths being singletons. The sample comprised peripheral blood. The origin of the receptors is a young man with acute or convalescent COVID-19.

This clone came up once. The V and J genes are TRBV2 and TRBJ1-1, with 10 bases lining up with TRBD1. V lost 7 bases, J lost 5 bases, and 7 bases stayed unmatched. Germline CDR1 and CDR2: SNHLY and FYNNEI. The CDR3 is 14 amino acids. The DNA for the CDR3 is TGTGCCAGCAATCGAGACAGGGGGCCAACTGAAGCTTTCTTT. Amino acids: CASNRDRGPTEAFF. The whole variable domain, remainder taken from reference TRBV2 and TRBJ1-1, is EPEVTQTPSHQVTQMGQEVILRCVPISNHLYFYWYRQILGQKVEFLVSFYNNEISEKSEIFDDQFSVERPDGSNFTLKIRSTKLEDSAMYFCASNRDRGPTEAFFGQGTRLTVV.

This rearrangement joins TRBV27 to TRBJ1-1; D remains unclear. V dropped 6 bases and J dropped 4 bases, with 24 bases sitting between them. The germline V gene encodes CDR1 MNHEY and CDR2 SMNVEV (reference sequence). There are 17 residues in the CDR3. The CDR3 reads CASRESLLGWSGTEAFF. The CDR3 bases are TGTGCCAGCAGGGAAAGTTTACTCGGGTGGAGTGGCACTGAAGCTTTCTTT.

The rearrangement joins TRBV10-1 to TRBJ1-3; 7 nucleotides line up with TRBD1. Germline V gives CDR1 WNHNN, CDR2 SYGVQD (reference sequence). The trim removed 8 bases at V and 4 bases at J, leaving 5 bases unmatched. This CDR3 contains 13 residues. The CDR3 nucleotides read TGCGCCAGCTGCTCGGACAGGGGAAACACCATATATTTT. Translation gives CASCSDRGNTIYF.

The chain links TRBV20-1 to TRBJ1-2; D remains unclear. The CDR3 has 12 amino acids. Trimming removed 3 bases from V and 8 bases from J, with 13 bases in between. Germline V gene sequence: CDR1 DFQATT, CDR2 SNEGSKA (reference sequence). The CDR3 spells CSASAGGKGYTF. In DNA, the CDR3 is TGCAGTGCTAGTGCGGGAGGGAAGGGCTACACCTTC.

The chain recombines TRBV7-9 with TRBJ2-7, with TRBD2 as a possible D gene (7 bases). CDR3 length: 18 amino acids. The V gene lost 4 bases and the J gene lost 2 bases, with 24 bases spanning the gap. The germline gives CDR1 SEHNR, CDR2 FQNEAQ (reference sequence). The CDR3, as DNA: TGTGCCAGCAGCTCCCCCATAAACAGGGCGGGGGACCCCTACGAGCAGTACTTC. Protein: CASSSPINRAGDPYEQYF.

This clone showed up just a few times. The chain is built from TRBV4-2 and TRBJ1-4; tentative D call: TRBD1 (6 bases). Per germline, CDR1 LGHNA and CDR2 YNFKEQ. Trimming took 4 bases from V and 6 from J, leaving 15 bases between them. The CDR3 is made up of 15 amino acids. The chain's CDR3 is CASSPGGGQYEKLFF. The CDR3 DNA reads as TGTGCCAGCAGCCCAGGAGGCGGACAGTATGAAAAACTGTTTTTT.

This chain connects TRBV6-1 to TRBJ1-2, with a tentative D call TRBD1 (5 bases). The V gene's germline CDR1 is MNHNS and CDR2 SASEGT. This CDR3 spans 13 amino acids. V shed 0 bases and J shed 5 bases, with 7 bases lying between them. For the CDR3, the DNA is TGTGCCAGCAGTGAAGCGACAGTTTATGGCTACACCTTC. This sequence encodes CASSEATVYGYTF.

A note on this clone: The sample carries other DNA sequences with the same CDR3. CDR3 sequence: CASSRDSYEQYF. CDR3 in DNA: TGCGCCAGCAGCCGGGACAGCTACGAGCAGTACTTC. This rearrangement joins TRBV5-1 to TRBJ2-7, with 7 bases aligning to TRBD1. Trimming at V came to 4 bases and at J to 3 bases, leaving 1 base not matched to a gene. Germline CDR1 and CDR2: SGHRS and YFSETQ. The CDR3 covers 12 residues.

The chain carries TRBV11-2 and TRBJ1-2; no firm D call. V was clipped by 5 bases and J by 5 bases, with 18 bases between them. From germline, CDR1 is SGHAT and CDR2 FQNNGV. The CDR3 contains 15 residues. The CDR3: CASSPQTGSFYGYTF. The CDR3 nucleotides are TGTGCCAGCAGCCCACAAACCGGGAGCTTTTATGGCTACACCTTC.

This rearrangement joins TRBV18 to TRBJ1-2; D is unclear. The CDR3 is 14 residues long. Germline lookup yields CDR1 KGHSH and CDR2 LQKENI. V was clipped by 1 base and J by 1 base, with 7 bases between them. The CDR3 bases are TGTGCCAGCTCACCACGCGAATTTAACTATGGCTACACCTTC. Protein: CASSPREFNYGYTF.

V usage is TRBV11-2 and J usage is TRBJ1-2; 7 positions agree with TRBD1. V lost 5 bases and J lost 5; bases outside the gene matches: 5. Germline-derived CDR1 and CDR2 are SGHAT and FQNNGV. There are 13 residues in the CDR3. The CDR3 loop reads CASSGTVHYGYTF. The CDR3 bases are TGTGCCAGCAGCGGGACAGTCCATTATGGCTACACCTTC.

CDR3 protein: CASSPGGATGGLNYEQYF. CDR3 in DNA: TGTGCCAGCAGCCCGGGGGGGGCGACAGGGGGCCTTAACTACGAGCAGTACTTC. J is TRBJ2-7 and V is TRBV28; 10 bases map to TRBD1. The CDR3 is made up of 18 amino acids. J gave up 3 bases and V 6 bases, and 17 bases lay outside the gene matches. Per the germline V gene, CDR1 is MDHEN and CDR2 is SYDVKM. The entire variable domain, with the rest obtained from reference TRBV28 and TRBJ2-7, is as follows: DVKVTQSSRYLVKRTGEKVFLECVQDMDHENMFWYRQDPGLGLRLIYFSYDVKMKEKGDIPEGYSVSREKKERFSLILESASTNQTSMYLCASSPGGATGGLNYEQYFGPGTRLTVT.

The genes are TRBV5-1 and TRBJ2-3, with 7 bases fitting TRBD2. The trim removed 3 bases at V and 2 bases at J, leaving 15 bases unmatched. CDR1 and CDR2 from the germline V gene are SGHRS and YFSETQ. This CDR3 has 18 residues. The chain's CDR3 is CASSSKYLSRGSTDTQYF. The CDR3 DNA follows: TGCGCCAGCAGCTCCAAATATCTCTCGCGGGGGTCCACAGATACGCAGTATTTT.

The V call is TRBV6-6, the J call TRBJ2-3, with a weak D call TRBD2 (6 bases). The CDR3 is 14 amino acids. V lost 6 bases and J lost 1, with 11 bases in between. Per the germline V gene, CDR1 is MNHNY and CDR2 is SVGAGI (reference sequence). Here the CDR3 reads CASSRGWGTDTQYF. The DNA of the CDR3 is TGTGCCAGCAGCCGGGGGTGGGGCACAGATACGCAGTATTTT.